Below, one T cell receptor (beta chain) is given with its context. The data originate from a study of cytomegalovirus exposure and HLA in healthy donors. Looking at the study overall: One earlier analysis, a look at roughly 170 million T cells, found almost 120 million unique TCR beta sequences.

13 Jbeta primers and 60 Vbeta primers were used for the PCR. Clones were read by immunoSEQ multiplex PCR, and TCRdb kept only the in-frame ones, dropping some. Found here are approximately 68,000 clones, roughly four fifths of them singletons; the top ten hold about 7.1%. This receptor was taken from a woman in her 30s in good health and CMV-seropositive. Sequenced: PBMCs.

The DNA of the CDR3 is TGCAGCGTTGAAGGGGACCAGACAGGGAACAGGGAGACCCAGTACTTC. This translates into CSVEGDQTGNRETQYF. The rearrangement links TRBV29-1 to TRBJ2-5, with TRBD1 identical over 7 bases. CDR3 length: 16 amino acids. Trimming took 1 base from V and 5 from J; bases not matched to a gene: 13. Per germline, CDR1 SQVTM and CDR2 ANQGSEA.